One sample yielded the 30 T cell receptor beta chains listed below, sequenced in a study of OX40 agonist ivuxolimab in advanced cancers. The assay was immunoSEQ multiplex PCR, and TCRdb's table has in-frame clones only and misses some. The sample lists about 40,000 clones; around 90% were seen once. The sequencing used CD4+ or CD8+ T cells sorted from blood, collected in a trial of the OX40 agonist ivuxolimab. Receptor source: an adult with an advanced solid tumor such as melanoma, head and neck, liver or kidney cancer.

The chain uses TRBV7-8 and TRBJ1-5; D uncertain. The CDR3 is made up of 17 amino acids. V dropped 0 bases and J dropped 3 bases, with 15 bases sitting between them. The germline CDR1 and CDR2 sequences are SGHVS and FQNEAQ. The CDR3 reads CASSLARAALINQPQHF. DNA for the CDR3: TGTGCCAGCAGCTTAGCGAGAGCAGCCCTAATCAATCAGCCCCAGCATTTT.

The J gene is TRBJ1-1, the V gene TRBV21-1; the table's D call of TRBD1 was not tested on the DNA. TRBV21-1 represents a pseudogene. The CDR3 runs 16 residues. CDR3 amino acids: CASSKGMTGMNTEAFF. The CDR3 nucleotides read TGTGCCAGCAGCAAAGGCATGACAGGGATGAACACTGAAGCTTTCTTT.

The genes are TRBV7-9 and TRBJ2-7, with TRBD1 matching over 9 bases. CDR1 and CDR2 from the germline V gene are SEHNR and FQNEAQ (reference sequence). V shed 5 bases and J 0 bases; nucleotides not matched to a gene: 5. The CDR3 runs 15 residues. Here the CDR3 reads CASSAGTGTSYEQYF. CDR3 nucleotide sequence: TGTGCCAGCAGCGCCGGGACAGGGACCTCCTACGAGCAGTACTTC. Together with reference TRBV7-9 and TRBJ2-7, the CDR3 gives the full variable domain: DTGVSQNPRHKITKRGQNVTFRCDPISEHNRLYWYRQTLGQGPEFLTYFQNEAQLEKSRLLSDRFSAERPKGSFSTLEIQRTEQGDSAMYLCASSAGTGTSYEQYFGPGTRLTVT.

In this sample, this clone is medium-sized. This CDR3 is also generated by other DNA sequences in the sample. V usage is TRBV7-9 and J usage is TRBJ1-1, with D unresolved. In germline, CDR1 is SEHNR, CDR2 FQNEAQ (reference sequence). The CDR3 contains 15 residues. Trimming left V 0 bases short and J 0 bases short, with 8 bases between. DNA of the CDR3: TGTGCCAGCAGCTTAGCGGAGGGTATGAACACTGAAGCTTTCTTT. Its protein product is CASSLAEGMNTEAFF.

The chain links TRBV2 to TRBJ1-1, with D perhaps TRBD1 (5 bases). CDR1 and CDR2 from the germline V gene are SNHLY and FYNNEI. V lost 1 base, J lost 8 bases, and 14 bases lay in between. The CDR3 totals 14 residues. Here the CDR3 DNA reads TGTGCCAGCAGTGAAGGCCGGGCAGGGCTGGAAGCTTTCTTT. It translates to CASSEGRAGLEAFF.

This chain uses TRBV11-2 with TRBJ2-2, with D unclear. This CDR3 is built from 13 residues. Trimming left V 7 bases short and J 6 bases short, with 12 bases between. Germline values: CDR1 SGHAT, CDR2 FQNNGV. The CDR3 sequence: CASNRYAAGELFF. Here the CDR3 DNA reads TGTGCCAGCAATAGATACGCGGCCGGGGAGCTGTTTTTT.

V is TRBV27 and J is TRBJ2-1, with 10 bases matching TRBD2. With 7 bases clipped from V and 9 bases from J, the junction kept 12 bases outside the gene matches. The germline gives CDR1 MNHEY, CDR2 SMNVEV (reference sequence). The CDR3 consists of 15 residues. CDR3 nucleotides: TGTGCCAGCACCTCCCTGGAACTAGCGGGAAGTGAGCAGTTCTTC. This codes for CASTSLELAGSEQFF.

This chain connects TRBV5-1 to TRBJ2-1; tentatively, D is TRBD2 (5 bases). The CDR3 runs to 15 residues. Trimming pared 4 bases from V and 0 bases from J, leaving 11 bases between. Germline CDR1 reads SGHRS; CDR2 reads YFSETQ. CDR3 region: CASSALARSYNEQFF. CDR3 nucleotides: TGCGCCAGCAGCGCGCTAGCCCGCTCCTACAATGAGCAGTTCTTC.

The chain recombines TRBV28 with TRBJ1-2, with D maybe TRBD1 (6 bases). The germline V gene encodes CDR1 MDHEN and CDR2 SYDVKM. The length of the CDR3 is 14 residues. Trimming stripped 2 bases from V and 4 bases from J, with 11 bases between. CDR3 in amino acids: CASSLRGAGYGYTF. Written as DNA, the CDR3 is TGTGCCAGCAGTTTAAGGGGGGCGGGCTATGGCTACACCTTC.

The V call is TRBV11-2, the J call TRBJ2-2; D unclear. CDR1 and CDR2 from the germline V gene are SGHAT and FQNNGV. V lost 3 bases and J 3 bases, leaving 8 bases between the germline ends. CDR3 length equals 14 residues. The DNA of the CDR3 is TGTGCCAGCAGCTTCGACGGGTACACCGGGGAGCTGTTTTTT. Protein: CASSFDGYTGELFF.

The genes are TRBV7-6 and TRBJ1-1, with 7 bases matching TRBD1. The CDR3 runs 15 residues. Germline CDR1 reads SGHVS; CDR2 reads FNYEAQ. V lost 4 bases to trimming and J lost 1 base; unmatched junction nucleotides: 6. Here the CDR3 reads CASSSAGTENTEAFF. The CDR3 nucleotides are TGTGCCAGCAGCTCAGCAGGGACAGAGAACACTGAAGCTTTCTTT.

This sequence joins TRBV4-1 and TRBJ1-1; D not resolved. Germline assignment: CDR1 MGHRA and CDR2 YSYEKL. This CDR3 comprises 15 residues. Trimming left V 0 bases short and J 2 bases short, with 10 bases between. CDR3 sequence: CASSQEASSNTEAFF. For the CDR3, the DNA is TGCGCCAGCAGCCAAGAGGCCTCCTCCAACACTGAAGCTTTCTTT.

The chain is built from TRBV9 and TRBJ1-4; 8 nucleotides match TRBD1. CDR1 is SGDLS and CDR2 is YYNGEE in the germline V gene. Trimming removed 3 bases from V and 6 bases from J; junction bases left unmatched: 4. This CDR3 region has 14 residues. This CDR3 reads CASSGHRGYEKLFF. Here the CDR3 DNA reads TGTGCCAGCAGCGGACACAGGGGGTATGAAAAACTGTTTTTT. The full variable domain, rest sourced from reference TRBV9 and TRBJ1-4, is DSGVTQTPKHLITATGQRVTLRCSPRSGDLSVYWYQQSLDQGLQFLIQYYNGEERAKGNILERFSAQQFPDLHSELNLSSLELGDSALYFCASSGHRGYEKLFFGSGTQLSVL.

This CDR3 is CASSPGAREQYF. The CDR3, as DNA: TGTGCCAGCAGCCCGGGGGCGCGGGAGCAGTACTTC. This sequence joins TRBV14 and TRBJ2-7; D may correspond to TRBD1 or TRBD2 (6 bases each). V was pared by 4 bases and J by 7 bases, with 11 bases between. CDR3 size: 12 residues. Germline CDR1 SGHDN, CDR2 FVKESK.

A remark on this clone: This likely traces to a read error, being one base from a far larger clone. This chain links TRBV4-2 with TRBJ2-1; D gene uncertain. The V end was cut by 0 bases, the J end by 1 base, with 7 bases between. Germline assignment: CDR1 LGHNA and CDR2 YNFKEQ. The CDR3 length is 15 residues. The CDR3 bases are TGTGCCAGCAGCCAAGAAGCGATTTCCTACAATGAGCAGTTCTTC. Translated: CASSQEAISYNEQFF.

In its sample, this clone was seen once. The chain recombines TRBV7-9 with TRBJ2-7; D unresolved. Germline CDR1 reads SEHNR; CDR2 reads FQNEAQ (reference sequence). The CDR3 totals 15 residues. The V gene lost 2 bases and the J gene lost 2 bases, with 13 bases spanning the gap. The CDR3 loop is CASSLRPDGPYEQYF. CDR3 nucleotides: TGTGCCAGCAGCTTAAGGCCAGACGGACCCTACGAGCAGTACTTC.

CDR3 in amino acids: CASSAGNQPQHF. DNA for the CDR3: TGTGCCAGCAGCGCAGGGAATCAGCCCCAGCATTTT. The chain links TRBV7-9 to TRBJ1-5, with a possible D match to TRBD1 (5 bases). CDR3 length: 12 residues. Deletions cut 5 bases from V and 4 bases from J, with 6 bases between. In germline, CDR1 is SEHNR, CDR2 FQNEAQ (reference sequence).

This CDR3 is CASRAPGRREGYTF. The CDR3 DNA follows: TGTGCCAGCAGAGCCCCGGGACGGAGAGAGGGCTACACCTTC. The V and J genes are TRBV6-1 and TRBJ1-2; a possible D gene is TRBD1 (5 bases). The V end was cut by 6 bases, the J end by 8 bases, with 19 bases between. In germline, CDR1 is MNHNS, CDR2 SASEGT. The CDR3 length is 14 residues.

The genes are TRBV7-9 and TRBJ1-2; maybe TRBD1 (6 bases). Germline CDR1 is SEHNR and CDR2 is FQNEAQ (reference sequence). This CDR3 has 16 residues. V lost 4 bases and J lost 4, with 19 bases in between. The CDR3 loop is CASSSGGRESLYGYTF. The CDR3 region has the DNA TGTGCCAGCAGCTCTGGGGGGCGCGAATCGCTCTATGGCTACACCTTC.

The chain is built from TRBV19 and TRBJ2-7; D unresolved. CDR3 length equals 15 residues. Trimming took off 8 bases at V and 2 bases at J, with 19 bases between the two ends. Germline CDR1 and CDR2: LNHDA and SQIVND (reference sequence). CDR3 region: CASSTTPYYTYEQYF. CDR3 nucleotides: TGTGCCAGTTCCACTACGCCTTACTATACCTACGAGCAGTACTTC. Full variable domain (remainder filled in from reference TRBV19 and TRBJ2-7): DGGITQSPKYLFRKEGQNVTLSCEQNLNHDAMYWYRQDPGQGLRLIYYSQIVNDFQKGDIAEGYSVSREKKESFPLTVTSAQKNPTAFYLCASSTTPYYTYEQYFGPGTRLTVT.

The V gene is TRBV4-1, the J gene TRBJ1-3, with D possibly being TRBD1 (5 bases). Deletions cut 3 bases from V and 4 bases from J, with 19 bases between. Germline assignment: CDR1 MGHRA and CDR2 YSYEKL. This CDR3 has 17 residues. The CDR3 reads CASSHTWGGRDGNTIYF. In DNA form, the CDR3 reads TGCGCCAGCAGCCACACCTGGGGGGGTAGGGACGGAAACACCATATATTTT.

The genes are TRBV28 and TRBJ1-1, with D possibly being TRBD1 (6 bases). This CDR3 region has 14 residues. Trimming removed 7 bases at V and 6 bases at J, with 18 bases between. The germline V gene encodes CDR1 MDHEN and CDR2 SYDVKM. The CDR3 reads CASIPRGPFSEAFF. CDR3 sequence (DNA): TGTGCCAGCATTCCCCGGGGGCCGTTCTCTGAAGCTTTCTTT.

The chain joins TRBV28 to TRBJ1-1; TRBD1 is a possible D gene (6 bases). The CDR3 extends over 18 amino acids. Trimming cost V 3 bases and J 4 bases, with 24 bases left between them. CDR1 and CDR2 (germline): MDHEN, SYDVKM. CDR3 residues: CASSLILSSGAFSTEAFF. The DNA of the CDR3 is TGTGCCAGCAGTTTGATTCTCTCTTCGGGGGCCTTTAGCACTGAAGCTTTCTTT.

This chain uses TRBV11-2 with TRBJ2-5; no clear D. Trimming cost V 4 bases and J 5 bases, with 8 bases left between them. The CDR3 sequence is 12 residues long. CDR1 and CDR2 from the germline V gene are SGHAT and FQNNGV. CDR3: CASSSPRETQYF. DNA of the CDR3: TGTGCCAGCAGCTCCCCACGGGAGACCCAGTACTTC.

This chain links TRBV6-1 with TRBJ2-7, with 8 bases that match TRBD2. The CDR3 consists of 15 residues. Per germline, CDR1 MNHNS and CDR2 SASEGT. With 2 bases clipped from V and 3 bases from J, the junction kept 6 bases outside the gene matches. CDR3 protein: CASSELAGPVYEQYF. CDR3 nucleotide sequence: TGTGCCAGCAGTGAATTAGCGGGACCTGTCTACGAGCAGTACTTC.

The chain uses TRBV30 and TRBJ1-5; D is uncertain. Trimming took off 0 bases at V and 3 bases at J, with 6 bases between the two ends. Per the germline V gene, CDR1 is GTSNPN and CDR2 is SVGIG (reference sequence). CDR3 size: 13 residues. CDR3 DNA: TGTGCCTGGAGTGTATCAGACAATCAGCCCCAGCATTTT. Its protein product is CAWSVSDNQPQHF.

On this clone itself: This CDR3 is also generated by other DNA sequences in the sample. The chain recombines TRBV27 with TRBJ2-7; D is possibly TRBD1 or TRBD2 (6 bases each). Germline CDR1 MNHEY, CDR2 SMNVEV (reference sequence). The V end lost 2 bases, the J end lost 2 bases, and 10 bases lay between the germline ends. The CDR3 runs 14 residues. CDR3 DNA: TGTGCCAGCAGTTTAAGGGGGGTGCCCTACGAGCAGTACTTC. The encoded protein is CASSLRGVPYEQYF.

The gene calls are TRBV27 and TRBJ2-1; no clear D. The germline V gene has CDR1 MNHEY and CDR2 SMNVEV (reference sequence). The CDR3 has 14 amino acids. V shed 5 bases and J shed 5 bases, with 13 bases lying between them. CDR3: CASSIIGPDNEQFF. DNA for the CDR3: TGTGCCAGCAGTATTATCGGACCGGACAATGAGCAGTTCTTC.

V and J are TRBV10-2 and TRBJ2-2; no definite D call. Germline V CDR1 and CDR2: WSHSY, SAAADI. CDR3 length: 12 amino acids. With 4 bases removed from V and 3 bases from J, the gap between germline ends came to 3 bases. The CDR3 protein is CASSVDTGELFF. The CDR3 DNA sequence: TGCGCCAGCAGTGTGGACACCGGGGAGCTGTTTTTT.

In nucleotides, the CDR3 is TGTGCCATACGAGACTCATATGGCTACACCTTC. As protein: CAIRDSYGYTF. The V call is TRBV6-1, the J call TRBJ1-2; the D is unclear. Between the trimmed V and J ends, which lost 10 bases and 5 bases, there was a span of 11 bases. CDR3 size: 11 residues. Germline V CDR1 and CDR2: MNHNS, SASEGT.